Each of the 25 T cell receptor beta chains below was sequenced from the same sample in a study of low-dose radiotherapy and immunotherapy resistance in tumors. Both TCRalpha and TCRbeta chains were reverse transcribed with V-gene-specific primers. The authors ran around 20 PCR cycles to amplify TCRs with a constant-region primer and V-primer adapter. TCRdb reanalysed the reads using MiXCR and keeps one entry per CDR3 protein. The sample consists of several thousand distinct CDR3 sequences, approximately 80% of them appearing once. All receptors come from a human donor with advanced metastatic prostate, ovarian, gallbladder or colorectal cancer (not recorded which). This table probably holds off-target reads from a library built for another chain.

V usage is TRBV4-3 and J usage is TRBJ2-1; D unclear. CDR3 size: 13 residues. Trimming removed 2 bases from V and 6 bases from J, with 8 bases in between. In germline, CDR1 is LGHNA, CDR2 YSLEER. CDR3 sequence reads: CASSQQHPNEQFF. The CDR3 bases are TGCGCCAGCAGCCAACAGCACCCCAATGAGCAGTTCTTC.

The chain couples TRBV5-4 to TRBJ2-5; D assignment may be TRBD1 or TRBD2 (5 bases each). The germline V gene encodes CDR1 SGHNT and CDR2 YYREEE (reference sequence). The CDR3 runs to 15 residues. The V end was cut by 2 bases, the J end by 1 base, with 12 bases between. The DNA of the CDR3 is TGTGCCAGCAGCTTCCTCGGGACCACCCAAGAGACCCAGTACTTC. This encodes CASSFLGTTQETQYF.

This clonotype was observed a handful of times. The V and J genes are TRBV29-1 and TRBJ2-3; 9 bases are a match to TRBD2. V lost 4 bases, J lost 5 bases, and 7 bases stayed unmatched. CDR3 length: 14 residues. CDR1 is SQVTM, CDR2 ANQGSEA, per germline. This chain's CDR3 is CSVVLAGAVDTQYF. The CDR3 DNA reads as TGCAGCGTTGTTTTAGCGGGAGCGGTAGATACGCAGTATTTT.

The chain joins TRBV19 to TRBJ2-2, with D unclear. Germline V gene lookup returns CDR1 LNHDA and CDR2 SQIVND (reference sequence). The CDR3 length is 13 residues. V lost 8 bases to trimming and J lost 1 base, with 8 bases between them. The CDR3 DNA follows: TGTGCCAGTGAACGACAGAACACCGGGGAGCTGTTTTTT. Protein: CASERQNTGELFF.

This rearrangement joins TRBV12-3 or TRBV12-4 to TRBJ2-1, with D perhaps matching TRBD2 (5 bases). The CDR3 totals 14 residues. V gave up 7 bases and J gave up 7 bases, with 17 bases separating them. The CDR3 is CASTVSGGGNEQFF. The CDR3 DNA reads as TGTGCCAGCACGGTCAGCGGAGGAGGAAATGAGCAGTTCTTC.

With respect to this clonotype: Germline is not matched at one junction end, which may reflect a read error. The J gene is TRBJ2-4, the V gene TRBV4-3; either TRBD1 or TRBD2 may fit D (5 bases each). The CDR3 runs 20 residues. The V gene's germline CDR1 is LGHNA and CDR2 YSLEER. The CDR3 sequence: CASSQDPTGADGFAKNIQYF. The CDR3 bases are TGCGCCAGCAGTCAAGATCCCACCGGGGCCGACGGATTCGCCAAAAACATTCAGTACTTC.

V is TRBV6-4 and J is TRBJ2-2, with 8 nucleotides matching TRBD2. The CDR3 runs to 15 residues. Trimming removed 3 bases from V and 1 base from J; junction bases left unmatched: 1. The germline V gene encodes CDR1 MRHNA and CDR2 SNTAGT. The CDR3 loop is CASSESGGNTGELFF. The CDR3 coding sequence is TGTGCCAGCAGTGAAAGCGGGGGGAACACCGGGGAGCTGTTTTTT.

The CDR3: CASSEGPFEQFF. In nucleotides, the CDR3 is TGTGCCAGCAGTGAGGGTCCATTTGAGCAGTTCTTC. V and J are TRBV2 and TRBJ2-1; no clear D. The CDR3 consists of 12 residues. Between the trimmed V and J ends, which lost 3 bases and 9 bases, there was a span of 9 bases. Germline CDR1 reads SNHLY; CDR2 reads FYNNEI.

The V gene is TRBV29-1, the J gene TRBJ2-1; D may be TRBD1 (7 bases). The V and J ends lost 1 base and 9 bases respectively, with 13 bases between them. This CDR3 has 13 residues. Germline V gene lookup returns CDR1 SQVTM and CDR2 ANQGSEA. This CDR3 reads CSVEGGGGGEQFF. DNA for the CDR3: TGCAGCGTTGAAGGTGGAGGGGGCGGTGAGCAGTTCTTC.

The J gene is TRBJ1-3, the V gene TRBV4-3; 8 bases align to TRBD1. V shed 0 bases and J 4 bases; nucleotides not matched to a gene: 8. Germline V gene lookup returns CDR1 LGHNA and CDR2 YSLEER. The CDR3 length is 17 residues. Written as DNA, the CDR3 is TGCGCCAGCAGCCAAGACCTCCAGGGGGCGGCAGGAAACACCATATATTTT. Amino acid sequence: CASSQDLQGAAGNTIYF.

This clonotype occurred a few times. This chain connects TRBV19 to TRBJ1-1; the D gene is possibly TRBD1 (5 bases). The CDR3 length is 17 residues. The germline V gene has CDR1 LNHDA and CDR2 SQIVND (reference sequence). Trimming took 10 bases from V and 4 from J, leaving 28 bases between them. This CDR3 is CAMRSPVGITQGTEAFF. In nucleotides, the CDR3 is TGTGCCATGCGGAGCCCGGTCGGTATAACCCAGGGCACTGAAGCTTTCTTT.

CDR3 protein: CASSLIAGGSYNEQFF. CDR3 bases: TGTGCCAGCAGCTTAATAGCGGGGGGCTCCTACAATGAGCAGTTCTTC. This chain uses TRBV7-2 with TRBJ2-1; 10 bases align to TRBD2. This CDR3 has 16 amino acids. The V and J ends lost 2 bases and 0 bases, in that order; junction bases with no gene match: 1. The germline V gene encodes CDR1 SGHTA and CDR2 FQGNSA.

V gene TRBV7-6 combines with J gene TRBJ2-7; either TRBD1 or TRBD2 may supply D (6 bases each). The V end was cut by 2 bases, the J end by 3 bases, with 17 bases between. The CDR3 totals 16 residues. Germline V gene data show CDR1 as SGHVS and CDR2 as FNYEAQ. The CDR3 region has the DNA TGTGCCAGCAGCTTAAGGTCCGGGGGCCTCCGCTACGAGCAGTACTTC. Encoded protein: CASSLRSGGLRYEQYF.

The chain employs TRBV29-1 and TRBJ1-6; D is uncertain. Germline V CDR1 and CDR2: SQVTM, ANQGSEA. CDR3 length: 12 residues. The ends were cut back, 5 bases at V and 13 bases at J, with 15 bases in the middle. The CDR3 sequence is CSVSDGSGPLHF. In DNA, the CDR3 is TGCAGCGTTAGTGACGGCTCGGGTCCCCTCCACTTT.

The chain recombines TRBV27 with TRBJ1-2, with 8 bases that match TRBD1. Per the germline V gene, CDR1 is MNHEY and CDR2 is SMNVEV (reference sequence). The J segment lost 0 bases and the V segment lost 5 bases, leaving 5 bases of the junction unmatched. This CDR3 has 15 residues. Here the CDR3 reads CASSRQGLTNYGYTF. The CDR3 region has the DNA TGTGCCAGCAGTCGACAGGGGTTGACTAACTATGGCTACACCTTC.

The chain links TRBV7-9 to TRBJ1-5, with a weak D call TRBD1 (6 bases). V dropped 5 bases and J dropped 1 base, with 9 bases sitting between them. The CDR3 length is 14 residues. Germline V gives CDR1 SEHNR, CDR2 FQNEAQ (reference sequence). CDR3 DNA: TGTGCCAGCAGCACCGGGACAAGCAATCAGCCCCAGCATTTT. Residues: CASSTGTSNQPQHF.

The chain joins TRBV28 to TRBJ1-5; D call uncertain. The germline CDR1 and CDR2 sequences are MDHEN and SYDVKM. The V end lost 0 bases, the J end lost 0 bases, and 3 bases lay between the germline ends. The CDR3 runs to 14 residues. The CDR3 sequence: CASSLWGSNQPQHF. The CDR3 coding sequence is TGTGCCAGCAGTTTATGGGGTAGCAATCAGCCCCAGCATTTT.

In this sample, this clonotype turned up a few times. The chain uses TRBV9 and TRBJ2-3; weak D call: TRBD2 (5 bases). CDR1 is SGDLS and CDR2 is YYNGEE in the germline V gene. Trimming stripped 3 bases from V and 4 bases from J, with 15 bases between. This CDR3 contains 15 residues. The CDR3 spells CASSGTSIPADTQYF. The CDR3 nucleotides read TGTGCCAGCAGCGGGACTTCAATCCCCGCAGATACGCAGTATTTT.

The chain combines TRBV11-1 with TRBJ2-1; TRBD1 is a possible D gene (7 bases). Germline CDR1 and CDR2: SGHAT and FQDESV (reference sequence). This CDR3 contains 16 residues. The V gene lost 5 bases and the J gene lost 7 bases, with 21 bases spanning the gap. The CDR3 DNA reads TGTGCCAGCAGCGACCTTACAGAGGCAGGGGGGAATGAGCAGTTCTTC. This codes for CASSDLTEAGGNEQFF.

This clonotype is categorized as large. This chain uses TRBV11-2 with TRBJ2-5; D is perhaps TRBD2 (5 bases). The CDR3 sequence is 14 residues long. Trimming cost V 1 base and J 5 bases, with 11 bases left between them. The germline V gene encodes CDR1 SGHAT and CDR2 FQNNGV. DNA of the CDR3: TGTGCCAGCAGCTTAGTTCCTAGCTGGGAGACCCAGTACTTC. The encoded protein is CASSLVPSWETQYF.

This clonotype has only one observation. This chain joins TRBV5-4 and TRBJ2-1; TRBD2 is a possible D gene (5 bases). Germline V gene lookup returns CDR1 SGHNT and CDR2 YYREEE (reference sequence). The CDR3 runs to 14 residues. The V end was cut by 3 bases, the J end by 7 bases, with 14 bases between. CDR3 region: CASSSWGSANEQFF. CDR3 DNA: TGTGCCAGCAGCTCCTGGGGTAGCGCAAATGAGCAGTTCTTC. Complete variable domain (other parts from reference TRBV5-4 and TRBJ2-1): ETGVTQSPTHLIKTRGQQVTLRCSSQSGHNTVSWYQQALGQGPQFIFQYYREEENGRGNFPPRFSGLQFPNYSSELNVNALELDDSALYLCASSSWGSANEQFFGPGTRLTVL.

The gene calls are TRBV12-3 or TRBV12-4 and TRBJ2-1; 11 positions match TRBD2. The CDR3 has 16 amino acids. V lost 0 bases and J lost 6; bases outside the gene matches: 4. CDR3 sequence: CASSLAFSGRANEQFF. The CDR3 nucleotides read TGTGCCAGCAGTTTAGCGTTTAGCGGGAGGGCCAATGAGCAGTTCTTC.

This clonotype was observed a single time. J is TRBJ2-3 and V is TRBV4-1, with D perhaps being TRBD1 or TRBD2 (6 bases each). V lost 0 bases and J lost 9, with 22 bases in between. Per the germline V gene, CDR1 is MGHRA and CDR2 is YSYEKL. The CDR3 is 17 residues long. The CDR3 nucleotides read TGCGCCAGCAGCCAAGATCTTTACTATGGGGGGCTGAGGACGCAGTATTTT. Residues: CASSQDLYYGGLRTQYF.

This sequence joins TRBV18 and TRBJ2-6, with D possibly matching TRBD2 (5 bases). V was cut by 6 bases and J by 0 bases, with 15 bases left in between. The germline CDR1 and CDR2 sequences are KGHSH and LQKENI. This CDR3 is 17 amino acids long. The CDR3 nucleotides read TGTGCCAGCTCGCCGGGATTGGCCTACTCTGGGGCCAACGTCCTGACTTTC. This sequence encodes CASSPGLAYSGANVLTF.

This chain links TRBV4-1 with TRBJ1-1, with 9 bases that match TRBD1. The CDR3 has 16 amino acids. CDR1 is MGHRA and CDR2 is YSYEKL in the germline V gene. The ends lost 4 bases at V and 1 base at J; junction bases unmatched: 7. In nucleotides, the CDR3 is TGCGCCAGCAGCCTACAGACAGGGGGGGGGAACACTGAAGCTTTCTTT. Its protein is CASSLQTGGGNTEAFF.